The 14 T cell receptor beta chains below all came from one sample that was sequenced in a study of cytomegalovirus exposure and HLA in healthy donors. Primers for the PCR totalled 60 Vbeta and 13 Jbeta. Clones were read by immunoSEQ multiplex PCR, and TCRdb kept only the in-frame ones, dropping some. The table lists roughly 150,000 clones, 84% of them singletons. The specimen was PBMCs. The source of these receptors is a young man in good health and CMV-seronegative.

The rearrangement uses TRBV7-8 and TRBJ1-2, with TRBD1 matching 7 bases. Trimming cost V 5 bases and J 1 base; bases outside gene matches: 10. The length of the CDR3 is 16 residues. Germline V gene data show CDR1 as SGHVS and CDR2 as FQNEAQ. This chain's CDR3 is CASSISGDSDNYGYTF. In DNA form, the CDR3 reads TGTGCCAGCAGCATCTCCGGGGACAGTGATAACTATGGCTACACCTTC.

The rearrangement links TRBV19 to TRBJ2-1; D uncertain. CDR1 and CDR2 from the germline V gene are LNHDA and SQIVND (reference sequence). The V end was cut by 0 bases, the J end by 6 bases, with 12 bases between. The CDR3 sequence is 15 residues long. This CDR3 reads CASSIDPGSTNEQFF. The CDR3 DNA sequence: TGTGCCAGTAGTATAGATCCGGGTAGCACCAATGAGCAGTTCTTC.

This chain links TRBV5-3 with TRBJ2-5, with D tentatively TRBD1 (5 bases). TRBV5-3 is known as an ORF, though its function is uncertain. There are 15 residues in the CDR3. V was cut by 1 base and J by 2 bases, with 12 bases left in between. CDR3 DNA: TGTGCCAGAAGCTTGAACCCAAGGGGTCAAGAGACCCAGTACTTC. Encoded protein: CARSLNPRGQETQYF.

V usage is TRBV6-1 and J usage is TRBJ2-4; 8 nucleotides line up with TRBD2. This CDR3 comprises 11 residues. In germline, CDR1 is MNHNS, CDR2 SASEGT. V shed 7 bases, J shed 13 bases, and the junction held 6 bases outside the gene matches. The CDR3 coding sequence is TGTGCCAGCACACGGCGGGAGGACCAGTACTTC. Protein product: CASTRREDQYF.

This chain joins TRBV28 and TRBJ2-7; 7 bases agree with TRBD1. The germline CDR1 and CDR2 sequences are MDHEN and SYDVKM. The CDR3 spans 13 residues. Trimming cost V 4 bases and J 3 bases; bases outside gene matches: 3. CDR3 DNA sequence: TGTGCCAGCAGTTACGCAGGGGGCTACGAGCAGTACTTC. Translation: CASSYAGGYEQYF.

The chain has TRBV30 and TRBJ1-2; D unresolved. The CDR3 covers 12 residues. V was trimmed by 3 bases and J by 6 bases, leaving 11 bases between them. Looked up from germline, CDR1 is GTSNPN and CDR2 is SVGIG (reference sequence). CDR3 nucleotides: TGTGCCTGGAGGGCCAGGTTGCATGGCTACACCTTC. Residues: CAWRARLHGYTF.

This clone appeared a single time. The J gene is TRBJ1-2, the V gene TRBV6-1; D is possibly TRBD1 (5 bases). The V gene lost 2 bases and the J gene lost 4 bases, with 14 bases spanning the gap. The CDR3 totals 15 residues. The V gene's germline CDR1 is MNHNS and CDR2 SASEGT. CDR3 amino acids: CASSESPGSFYGYTF. CDR3 bases: TGTGCCAGCAGTGAATCGCCAGGGTCCTTCTATGGCTACACCTTC.

The V call is TRBV4-3, the J call TRBJ1-1, with 10 nucleotides matching TRBD1. Trimming cost V 1 base and J 3 bases; bases outside gene matches: 5. Germline V gene data show CDR1 as LGHNA and CDR2 as YSLEER. The CDR3 runs 16 residues. CDR3 sequence (DNA): TGCGCCAGCAGCCAAGCTCGGACAGGGGGGGACACTGAAGCTTTCTTT. This translates into CASSQARTGGDTEAFF.

The CDR3 reads CASSIGQIERTGKTQYF. The CDR3 nucleotides are TGTGCCAGCAGCATTGGACAGATCGAAAGAACAGGGAAGACCCAGTACTTC. The chain uses TRBV7-9 and TRBJ2-5; a weak D match, TRBD1 (6 bases). Looked up from germline, CDR1 is SEHNR and CDR2 is FQNEAQ (reference sequence). The length of the CDR3 is 17 residues. The V and J ends lost 5 bases and 6 bases respectively, with 25 bases between them.

This rearrangement joins TRBV30 to TRBJ1-3; tentative D call: TRBD1 (6 bases). V lost 4 bases, J lost 0 bases, and 13 bases lay in between. This CDR3 has 15 residues. Germline V gives CDR1 GTSNPN, CDR2 SVGIG (reference sequence). CDR3 nucleotides: TGTGCCTGGATGGACAGCCCTTTCTCTGGAAACACCATATATTTT. Translated: CAWMDSPFSGNTIYF.

The rearrangement uses TRBV7-6 and TRBJ1-5; 9 bases match TRBD1. With V trimmed by 1 base and J by 0 bases, 7 bases remained unmatched. The CDR3 is made up of 18 amino acids. Germline V lookup: CDR1 SGHVS, CDR2 FNYEAQ. The DNA for the CDR3 is TGTGCCAGCAGCTTAGGGGTGACAGGGGGGTATAGCAATCAGCCCCAGCATTTT. Translated, it gives CASSLGVTGGYSNQPQHF.

As regards this clone: One junction end disagrees with the germline gene, perhaps due to a read error. This sequence joins TRBV7-9 and TRBJ1-4; possible D gene TRBD1, 5 bases. Germline V gene sequence: CDR1 SEHNR, CDR2 FQNEAQ (reference sequence). CDR3 size: 17 residues. The CDR3 loop is CSSSLGDYHSREEKLFF. CDR3 DNA sequence: TGTTCCAGCAGCTTAGGGGACTACCACTCAAGAGAGGAAAAACTGTTTTTT. Based on the CDR3 plus reference TRBV7-9 and TRBJ1-4, the full variable domain is DTGVSQNPRHKITKRGQNVTFRCDPISEHNRLYWYRQTLGQGPEFLTYFQNEAQLEKSRLLSDRFSAERPKGSFSTLEIQRTEQGDSAMYLCSSSLGDYHSREEKLFFGSGTQLSVL.

The genes are TRBV5-1 and TRBJ2-7, with D maybe TRBD2 (6 bases). The CDR3 contains 15 residues. CDR1 and CDR2 from the germline V gene are SGHRS and YFSETQ. Between the trimmed V and J ends, which lost 2 bases and 3 bases, there was a span of 15 bases. CDR3 sequence (DNA): TGCGCCAGCAGCTTTGGGGGGACGGACCGCTACGAGCAGTACTTC. Translation: CASSFGGTDRYEQYF.

The CDR3: CASSLFGGLAGAGDTQYF. The CDR3 DNA is TGCGCCAGCAGCCTCTTCGGGGGGCTAGCGGGAGCGGGAGATACGCAGTATTTT. The gene calls are TRBV4-1 and TRBJ2-3; TRBD2 matches at 10 bases. Germline V gene sequence: CDR1 MGHRA, CDR2 YSYEKL. The CDR3 has 18 residues. The V and J ends lost 4 bases and 5 bases, in that order; junction bases with no gene match: 15.